This T cell receptor (beta chain) emerged from a study of cytomegalovirus exposure and HLA in healthy donors. Study details: T cells numbering some 170 million yielded some 110 million unique TCR beta sequences in an earlier analysis. The study, taken as a whole, reports: For most TCR beta V segments, an earlier analysis put the productive rate at about 90% or about 30% of the time. Reportedly, diagnosis of cytomegalovirus status by the classifier showed high specificity and sensitivity.

The germline CDR1 and CDR2 sequences are SGHNT and YYREEE (reference sequence). This CDR3 comprises 13 residues. V trimming: 7 bases; J trimming: 0 bases; junction bases outside the gene matches: 2. Concerning this clone: The antigen remains unidentified.

Amplification used 60 Vbeta primers and 13 Jbeta primers. Profiled with immunoSEQ multiplex PCR; TCRdb holds only in-frame clones, not every one. The sample has under 150,000 clones; 75% to 85% are singletons. Every donor was a healthy person donating bone marrow. This chain links TRBV5-4 with TRBJ2-3, with 7 positions matching TRBD2. The sequence came from a man aged 30 to 45 in good health and CMV-seropositive. Sequencing was carried out using PBMCs. The CDR3 bases are TGTGCCAGCGGGCGGGGGAGCACAGATACGCAGTATTTT. It specifies CASGRGSTDTQYF.